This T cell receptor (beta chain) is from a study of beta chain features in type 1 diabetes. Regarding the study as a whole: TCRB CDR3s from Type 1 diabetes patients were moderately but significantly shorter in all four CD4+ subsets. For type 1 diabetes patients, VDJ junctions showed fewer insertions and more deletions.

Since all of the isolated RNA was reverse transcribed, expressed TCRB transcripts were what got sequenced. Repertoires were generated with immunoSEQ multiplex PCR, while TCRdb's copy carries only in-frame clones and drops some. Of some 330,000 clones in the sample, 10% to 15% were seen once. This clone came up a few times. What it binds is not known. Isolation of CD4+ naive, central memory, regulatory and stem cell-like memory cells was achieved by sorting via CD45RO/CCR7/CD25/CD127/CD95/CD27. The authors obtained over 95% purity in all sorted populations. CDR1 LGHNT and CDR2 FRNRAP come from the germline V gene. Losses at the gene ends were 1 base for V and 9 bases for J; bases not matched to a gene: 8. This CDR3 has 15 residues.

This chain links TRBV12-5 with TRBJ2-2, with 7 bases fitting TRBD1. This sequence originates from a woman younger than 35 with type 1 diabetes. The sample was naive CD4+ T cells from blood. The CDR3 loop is CASGLGLGGLRELFF. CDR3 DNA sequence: TGTGCTAGTGGTTTGGGGTTAGGGGGCCTCCGGGAGCTGTTTTTT. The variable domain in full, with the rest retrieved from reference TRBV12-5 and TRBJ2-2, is DARVTQTPRHKVTEMGQEVTMRCQPILGHNTVFWYRQTMMQGLELLAYFRNRAPLDDSGMPKDRFSAEMPDATLATLKIQPSEPRDSAVYFCASGLGLGGLRELFFGEGSRLTVL.